This T cell receptor (beta chain) is drawn from a study of post-analysis software for immune sequencing data (dated by TCRdb to the mid-2010s). Notes on the research overall: Relapsing-remitting, secondary progressive and progressive-relapsing multiple sclerosis were recorded as disease courses, and subtype annotation was lacking for some patients. The patient repertoires were compared against some twelve previously published healthy control repertoires obtained from donors aged roughly 6 to 26 years. A subset of samples was prepared in parallel using single-end sample barcoding, then pooled and co-amplified after Illumina adapter ligation.

The method was PCR. The data were produced on an Illumina HiSeq 2500. Unique molecular identifiers were incorporated into TCR beta cDNA libraries to reduce PCR and sequencing biases. Every 1 to 10 million input T cells yielded approximately 500,000 cDNA molecules, meaning each molecule approximated one T cell. The patient libraries were prepared and sequenced with the same protocol used for the earlier healthy control dataset. Within a given batch, samples were prepared together, multiplexed and sequenced on the same HiSeq lane. The published analysis was carried out like this. Raw barcoded reads were processed with MIGEC, discarding single-read molecular identifier groups before consensus assembly and CDR3 extraction. Clonotype tables were post-analysed with VDJtools, normalizing diversity by down-sampling all datasets to the smallest sample size. In repertoire overlap clustering, CDR3 amino acid sequences, but not nucleotide sequences, were matched to correct batch-related cross-sample contamination. TCRdb trimmed public reads at Q25 via fastp, called clones via MiXCR and kept in-frame beta chains. CDR3 protein sequences are deduplicated, and each keeps its most common genes and DNA. It is TCRdb's table, rather than the study itself, that gives the V and J calls and clone size. For this sample there are hundreds of thousands of distinct CDR3 sequences; 25% to 30% appear just once. Around 0.56% of the sample goes to the ten largest clones.

The paper as a whole reports these results and caveats: Normalized Chao1 diversity was significantly lower in multiple sclerosis patients than controls, suggesting substantial peripheral T-cell clonal expansion. Strong co-clustering of samples prepared in the same batch was shown by direct clustering with F measure, prompting a batch-effect correction. Significantly higher frequencies in patients than in controls were found for a few TRBV segments, including TRBV5-6, TRBV5-1 and TRBV20-1. The control group was slightly older than the multiple sclerosis patient group.

This clonotype was seen more than once but under ten times. Its binding antigen is unknown. No base quality values were provided; no much bigger clone lies one nucleotide off. To demonstrate the VDJtools post-analysis software, TCR beta repertoires were profiled from the peripheral blood of about 13 young patients with multiple sclerosis. The multiple sclerosis patients were children and adolescents between roughly 6 and 17 years of age. Trimming removed 0 bases from V and 5 bases from J, leaving 10 bases between the germline ends. The germline V gene (reference sequence) specifies LGHDT as CDR1 and YNNKEL as CDR2. From cysteine to phenylalanine, the CDR3 is 14 amino acids long. CDR3 DNA is the only sequence kept; it has 42 bases, read in frame from the first base.

The rearranged chain carries TRBV3-1 and TRBJ2-5, with no confident D gene call. Sequenced sample: blood. The sequence came from a girl under 18 with multiple sclerosis. In nucleotide form, the sequence is TGTGCCAGCAGCCAAGACCGTTTGGGGGAGACCCAGTACTTC. This is translated as CASSQDRLGETQYF.